These T cell receptor beta chains were read from a single sample in a study of blood T cell repertoires in COVID-19. Profiling relied on immunoSEQ multiplex PCR, and the TCRdb table lists in-frame clones only, not all of them. The table has over 65,000 clones, roughly 90% seen once. Sequenced material: peripheral blood. The receptor source for this set is a man aged 45 to 65 with active COVID-19. Each CDR3 is given with its conserved first and last residue. D genes are given only for firm matches. Rows give clone size only sometimes, using once, few, many, or a class for an expanded clone.

v_gene,abundance,d_gene,j_gene,CDR3nt,CDR3aa
TRBV18,.,.,TRBJ1-4,TGTGCCAGCTCACCGCGGGGCTACAATGAAAAACTGTTTTTT,CASSPRGYNEKLFF
TRBV28,.,.,TRBJ1-4,TGTGCCAGCATGCCAGCAACTAATGAAAAACTGTTTTTT,CASMPATNEKLFF
TRBV15,once,TRBD2,TRBJ2-3,TGTGCCACCAGCAGAGTTAAGCGGGAGAAGGGGGGTACGCAGTATTTT,CATSRVKREKGGTQYF
TRBV4-3,once,.,TRBJ1-5,TGCGCCAGCAGCCAAGTGGCAGGGAATCAGCCCCAGCATTTT,CASSQVAGNQPQHF
TRBV3-1/TRBV3-2,.,.,TRBJ1-3,TGTGCCAGCACTCCTGGGGAGGGATCTGGAAACACCATATATTTT,CASTPGEGSGNTIYF
TRBV10-3,.,.,TRBJ1-2,TGTGCCATCAGTGGGACAACAGAAGGCTACACCTTC,CAISGTTEGYTF
TRBV3-1/TRBV3-2,.,.,TRBJ1-6,TGTGCCAGCAGCCAGCCGGGAGTGGGTTCACCCCTCCACTTT,CASSQPGVGSPLHF
TRBV6-5,.,TRBD2,TRBJ2-3,TGTGCCAGCAGGGAGGGACTAGCGAACACAGATACGCAGTATTTT,CASREGLANTDTQYF
TRBV28,.,TRBD1,TRBJ1-4,TGTGCCAGCAACTCACTTGGACAGGGAACTGAAAAACTGTTTTTT,CASNSLGQGTEKLFF
TRBV7-3,.,.,TRBJ2-1,TGTGCCAGCAGCTTAGGACATTTGAATGAGCAGTTCTTC,CASSLGHLNEQFF
TRBV2,.,TRBD1,TRBJ2-2,TGTGCCAGCAAGACAGGGGGCGTTAGGACCGGGGAGCTGTTTTTT,CASKTGGVRTGELFF
TRBV3-1/TRBV3-2,.,TRBD2,TRBJ2-3,TGTGCCAGCAGCCCTCGACTAGCGGGGGGGACAGATACGCAGTATTTT,CASSPRLAGGTDTQYF
TRBV5-1,.,TRBD1,TRBJ1-2,TGCGCCAGCAGCGCGAGGGATACGGACAGGGGTTTCCCTAACTATGGCTACACCTTC,CASSARDTDRGFPNYGYTF
TRBV5-1,.,TRBD2,TRBJ2-2,TGCGCCAGCAGCCAGGGACTAGAGAACACCGGGGAGCTGTTTTTT,CASSQGLENTGELFF
TRBV7-9,.,TRBD1,TRBJ1-1,TGTGCCAGCAGCCTTTGGGCAGGGGGTCTCTTCGCTGAAGCTTTCTTT,CASSLWAGGLFAEAFF
TRBV7-8,.,.,TRBJ2-7,TGTGCCAGCAGCTTAGGAGGAGGTTCATCCTACGAGCAGTACTTC,CASSLGGGSSYEQYF
TRBV29-1,.,TRBD1,TRBJ2-7,TGCAGCGTTGGTCTGGGACAGTCCTACGAGCAGTACTTC,CSVGLGQSYEQYF
TRBV5-8,.,TRBD2,TRBJ2-2,TGTGCCAGCAGCTTGGGGACTAGCGCGAACACCGGGGAGCTGTTTTTT,CASSLGTSANTGELFF
TRBV27,.,TRBD1,TRBJ1-4,TGTGCCAGCAGACCACTACAGGGGCCCCTCAATGAAAAACTGTTTTTT,CASRPLQGPLNEKLFF
TRBV5-1,.,TRBD2,TRBJ2-7,TGCGCCAGCAGCCCGGGGGGACCGCCGGGGTACGAGCAGTACTTC,CASSPGGPPGYEQYF
TRBV18,.,TRBD1,TRBJ1-5,TGTGCCAGCTCACAGATGACAGGGCCCCAGCCCCAGCATTTT,CASSQMTGPQPQHF
TRBV3-1/TRBV3-2,.,.,TRBJ1-5,TGTGCCAGCAGTCCGGACAGAAATCAGCCCCAGCATTTT,CASSPDRNQPQHF
TRBV20-1,.,TRBD2,TRBJ2-5,TGCAGTGCTAGTACAACCGGGACTAGCGGATCGGAGACCCAGTACTTC,CSASTTGTSGSETQYF
TRBV5-5,.,.,TRBJ2-5,TGTGCCAGCAGCTTGGACCCTCCGCAGGGCTGGGAGACCCAGTACTTC,CASSLDPPQGWETQYF
TRBV5-1,.,.,TRBJ2-3,TGCGCCAGCAGCTTGGGCCAGGGGAACACAGATACGCAGTATTTT,CASSLGQGNTDTQYF
TRBV9,.,TRBD1,TRBJ2-7,TGTGCCAGCAGCGTAGGACAGGGGACCGGCGAGCAGTACTTC,CASSVGQGTGEQYF
TRBV5-1,once,TRBD1,TRBJ2-7,TGCGCCAGCAGCATGAGGCCGGGACAGGGGGCCTACGAGCAGTACTTC,CASSMRPGQGAYEQYF
TRBV9,.,TRBD1,TRBJ2-2,TGTGCCAGCATCCGAGGGGGCAGCGAGGACACCGGGGAGCTGTTTTTT,CASIRGGSEDTGELFF
TRBV9,.,TRBD2,TRBJ2-1,TGTGCCAGCGCAGGTAGCGGGGCCAGCTCCTACAATGAGCAGTTCTTC,CASAGSGASSYNEQFF
TRBV29-1,few,.,TRBJ2-4,TGCAGCGCTCGCTCAGGGGTCTCGGGCCGGGACATTCAGTACTTC,CSARSGVSGRDIQYF
TRBV5-5,.,.,TRBJ1-5,TGTGCCAGCAGCCTAGATAGTTTGAGCAATCAGCCCCAGCATTTT,CASSLDSLSNQPQHF
TRBV28,.,TRBD1,TRBJ2-6,TGTGCCAGCAGTCCAGGGACAGTCCCCTCTGGTGCCAACGTCCTGACTTTC,CASSPGTVPSGANVLTF